The clone carrying this TCR beta chain was picked up many times. No antigen is known for it. 5'RACE generated cDNA with 10-nucleotide random UMIs. A single run covered 15-18 subjects with over 200 million TCR-beta sequences. MiXCR was run by TCRdb on the 5' RACE reads, yielding one entry per CDR3 protein. This repertoire shows 45,000 to 65,000 distinct CDR3 sequences, approximately 4% found once; its top ten account for 2.9%. These data belong to a study of neurological immune-mediated disorders. Overall study findings and caveats: Whereas HTLV-1-associated myelopathy showed the most TCR clonal expansion, multiple sclerosis showed the least, with levels below those of healthy controls. With the multiple sclerosis repertoire cluster, none of the clinical or MRI features showed an association.

The CDR3 spans 13 residues. Trimming took 7 bases from V and 7 from J; bases not matched to a gene: 7. CDR1 KGHSH and CDR2 LQKENI come from the germline V gene. The origin of this receptor is a man aged 50 to 60 with multiple sclerosis. This chain uses TRBV18 with TRBJ2-4; 7 nucleotides agree with TRBD1. The specimen was PBMCs. The DNA for the CDR3 is TGTGCCAGCTTCCAGGGGGAAGGGAACATTCAGTACTTC. This translates into CASFQGEGNIQYF.